The 20 T cell receptor beta chains reported below all come from one sample, sequenced in a study of cytomegalovirus exposure and HLA in healthy donors. This PCR relied on a set of 60 Vbeta primers and 13 Jbeta primers. Using immunoSEQ multiplex PCR, the repertoire was profiled, and TCRdb retains in-frame clones only, with some absent. The table records roughly 110,000 clones, over 70% of them present only once. The sample was PBMCs. The receptor set was obtained from a man aged 30-40 years in good health and CMV-seronegative.

V and J are TRBV7-9 and TRBJ2-1, with TRBD1 identical over 7 bases. The trim removed 7 bases at V and 8 bases at J, leaving 8 bases unmatched. CDR3 length: 13 amino acids. Germline V gives CDR1 SEHNR, CDR2 FQNEAQ (reference sequence). The DNA for the CDR3 is TGTGCCAGCACCAAAGACAGGGTCCATGAGCAGTTCTTC. Amino acid sequence: CASTKDRVHEQFF.

This chain joins TRBV7-2 and TRBJ1-5; D ambiguous. This CDR3 is 17 amino acids long. Germline CDR1 reads SGHTA; CDR2 reads FQGNSA. Deletions cut 1 base from V and 0 bases from J, with 13 bases between. The CDR3 DNA follows: TGTGCCAGCAGCTTAGGTTTAGCCGGGTTTAGCAATCAGCCCCAGCATTTT. The encoded protein is CASSLGLAGFSNQPQHF.

This chain uses TRBV5-1 with TRBJ2-6, with D possibly being TRBD1 (6 bases). Germline V gives CDR1 SGHRS, CDR2 YFSETQ. This CDR3 comprises 14 residues. V shed 6 bases and J shed 2 bases, with 9 bases lying between them. The CDR3 DNA sequence: TGCGCCAGCAACAGGGAAACTGGGGCCAACGTCCTGACTTTC. Translation: CASNRETGANVLTF.

The chain has TRBV30 and TRBJ1-4, with TRBD1 matching over 8 bases. CDR1 and CDR2 from the germline V gene are GTSNPN and SVGIG (reference sequence). Germline trimming cut 8 bases from V and 0 bases from J; bases unmatched to any gene: 14. The CDR3 spans 17 residues. CDR3: CAGPWTGLSATNEKLFF. The CDR3 DNA follows: TGTGCCGGACCTTGGACAGGGCTTTCAGCAACTAATGAAAAACTGTTTTTT. Based on the CDR3 plus reference TRBV30 and TRBJ1-4, the full variable domain is SQTIHQWPATLVQPVGSPLSLECTVEGTSNPNLYWYRQAAGRGLQLLFYSVGIGQISSEVPQNLSASRPQDRQFILSSKKLLLSDSGFYLCAGPWTGLSATNEKLFFGSGTQLSVL.

The gene calls are TRBV5-1 and TRBJ2-7, with TRBD1 identical over 10 bases. In germline, CDR1 is SGHRS, CDR2 YFSETQ. The CDR3 is 15 residues long. After removal of 3 bases from V and 1 base from J, the junction contained 4 bases not matched to a gene. CDR3 protein: CASSWGGQGSYEQYF. For the CDR3, the DNA is TGCGCCAGCAGCTGGGGGGGACAGGGGTCCTACGAGCAGTACTTC.

This sequence joins TRBV6-1 and TRBJ2-7; 9 bases are shared with TRBD2. V lost 3 bases and J lost 4; bases outside the gene matches: 7. Germline V CDR1 and CDR2: MNHNS, SASEGT. CDR3 size: 15 residues. CDR3 in amino acids: CASSDLAGPSYEQYF. In nucleotides, the CDR3 is TGTGCCAGCAGTGACCTAGCGGGGCCCTCTTACGAGCAGTACTTC.

V gene TRBV5-1 combines with J gene TRBJ2-1; 13 bases align to TRBD2. This CDR3 contains 16 residues. Germline CDR1 SGHRS, CDR2 YFSETQ. Losses at the gene ends were 4 bases for V and 2 bases for J; bases not matched to a gene: 3. The DNA for the CDR3 is TGCGCCAGCAGCCTCGGACTAGCGGGGGCCTACAATGAGCAGTTCTTC. Translating it yields CASSLGLAGAYNEQFF.

The table lists this clone with a few counts. The gene calls are TRBV6-5 and TRBJ1-4; D gene ambiguous. CDR3 size: 13 residues. The germline V gene encodes CDR1 MNHEY and CDR2 SVGAGI. V lost 7 bases to trimming and J lost 7 bases, with 13 bases between them. The CDR3, as DNA: TGTGCCAGCACTAACGCGCTAGGTGAAAAACTGTTTTTT. Translated, it gives CASTNALGEKLFF.

The rearrangement uses TRBV5-1 and TRBJ1-1; 7 bases map to TRBD1. J was trimmed by 12 bases and V by 0 bases; bases with no gene match: 8. Germline loops: CDR1 SGHRS, CDR2 YFSETQ. The CDR3 is 13 amino acids. The chain's CDR3 is CASSLEGGLSPFF. The CDR3, as DNA: TGCGCCAGCAGCTTGGAAGGGGGCCTATCACCTTTCTTT.

The chain couples TRBV5-1 to TRBJ2-2; maybe TRBD2 (6 bases). The CDR3 totals 15 residues. The V gene lost 3 bases and the J gene lost 2 bases, with 11 bases spanning the gap. Germline V gene lookup returns CDR1 SGHRS and CDR2 YFSETQ. The CDR3 loop is CASSWTGGNTGELFF. As DNA, the CDR3 is TGCGCCAGCAGCTGGACCGGGGGAAACACCGGGGAGCTGTTTTTT.

The rearrangement joins TRBV30 to TRBJ1-1; D not resolved. Germline V gene data show CDR1 as GTSNPN and CDR2 as SVGIG (reference sequence). V was pared by 3 bases and J by 10 bases, with 12 bases between. The CDR3 runs 11 residues. CDR3 region: CAWSRRRGAFF. The CDR3 bases are TGTGCCTGGAGCCGGCGACGGGGAGCTTTCTTT. The full variable domain, with the rest looked up from reference TRBV30 and TRBJ1-1, is SQTIHQWPATLVQPVGSPLSLECTVEGTSNPNLYWYRQAAGRGLQLLFYSVGIGQISSEVPQNLSASRPQDRQFILSSKKLLLSDSGFYLCAWSRRRGAFFGQGTRLTVV.

This clone has only one observation. V and J are TRBV6-5 and TRBJ2-7; D uncertain. The CDR3 has 16 amino acids. Between the trimmed V and J ends, which lost 2 bases and 0 bases, there was a span of 14 bases. Germline V gives CDR1 MNHEY, CDR2 SVGAGI. The CDR3 is CASSYSRGPRSYEQYF. The CDR3, as DNA: TGTGCCAGCAGTTACAGTCGCGGCCCTCGCTCCTACGAGCAGTACTTC.

This clone was found once. The rearrangement joins TRBV5-1 to TRBJ2-3, with 14 bases that match TRBD2. The CDR3 is 16 residues long. Germline V lookup: CDR1 SGHRS, CDR2 YFSETQ. V gave up 5 bases and J gave up 5 bases; unmatched junction bases: 7. The CDR3 bases are TGCGCCAGCAGTCGACTAGCGGGGGGGCGCGGAGATACGCAGTATTTT. Encoded protein: CASSRLAGGRGDTQYF. Supplemented by reference TRBV5-1 and TRBJ2-3, the full variable domain reads KAGVTQTPRYLIKTRGQQVTLSCSPISGHRSVSWYQQTPGQGLQFLFEYFSETQRNKGNFPGRFSGRQFSNSRSEMNVSTLELGDSALYLCASSRLAGGRGDTQYFGPGTRLTVL.

The rearrangement links TRBV6-5 to TRBJ1-2, with 8 bases fitting TRBD1. V lost 0 bases to trimming and J lost 13 bases; unmatched junction nucleotides: 4. This CDR3 region has 12 residues. Germline loops: CDR1 MNHEY, CDR2 SVGAGI. The CDR3 region is CASSYSAGGPTF. The CDR3 DNA reads TGTGCCAGCAGTTACTCGGCAGGGGGCCCCACCTTC.

The CDR3, as DNA: TGTGCCAGCAGCCCGAACAGGGGCATGAACTATGGCTACACCTTC. As protein: CASSPNRGMNYGYTF. The chain carries TRBV6-5 and TRBJ1-2; TRBD1 agrees at 7 bases. J lost 2 bases, V lost 6 bases, and 9 bases had no gene match. The CDR3 is made up of 15 amino acids. From germline, CDR1 is MNHEY and CDR2 SVGAGI.

The genes are TRBV19 and TRBJ2-3; weak D call: TRBD1 (5 bases). V lost 7 bases and J lost 4, with 12 bases in between. CDR3 length equals 13 residues. Germline CDR1 is LNHDA and CDR2 is SQIVND (reference sequence). Here the CDR3 reads CASTSQGADTQYF. For the CDR3, the DNA is TGTGCCAGTACCTCCCAAGGGGCAGATACGCAGTATTTT.

The CDR3 loop reads CAWTPSGAPTDTQYF. The CDR3 DNA is TGTGCCTGGACCCCCTCAGGGGCTCCCACAGATACGCAGTATTTT. The rearrangement links TRBV30 to TRBJ2-3, with a possible D match to TRBD1 (6 bases). Germline assignment: CDR1 GTSNPN and CDR2 SVGIG (reference sequence). This CDR3 has 15 residues. With 4 bases removed from V and 2 bases from J, the gap between germline ends came to 16 bases.

The V and J genes are TRBV18 and TRBJ1-5, with a weak D call TRBD1 (5 bases). Germline-derived CDR1 and CDR2 are KGHSH and LQKENI. The V end was cut by 1 base, the J end by 5 bases, with 9 bases between. CDR3 size: 14 residues. In nucleotides, the CDR3 is TGTGCCAGCTCACCACAGGGACTATATCAGCCCCAGCATTTT. Its translation: CASSPQGLYQPQHF.

This chain connects TRBV5-4 to TRBJ2-5; TRBD2 agrees at 10 bases. V lost 4 bases, J lost 4 bases, and 4 bases stayed unmatched. The CDR3 extends over 14 amino acids. Germline-derived CDR1 and CDR2 are SGHNT and YYREEE (reference sequence). The CDR3 reads CASSPVAGGETQYF. The CDR3 DNA follows: TGTGCCAGCAGCCCCGTAGCGGGAGGAGAGACCCAGTACTTC.

This clone was detected only once. The chain combines TRBV5-1 with TRBJ1-1, with 7 bases matching TRBD1. The CDR3 consists of 14 residues. V was pared by 2 bases and J by 4 bases, with 5 bases of the junction left unmatched. The germline V gene encodes CDR1 SGHRS and CDR2 YFSETQ. Here the CDR3 DNA reads TGCGCCAGCAGCTTCGACAGGGAGGTCACTGAAGCTTTCTTT. Its translation is CASSFDREVTEAFF.